The text below deals with one T cell receptor (beta chain). Only in-frame clones appear in the TCRdb table, and some are missing; sequencing was by immunoSEQ multiplex PCR. This sample has about 80,000 clones, with 90% to 95% found just once. The germline CDR1 and CDR2 sequences are GTSNPN and SVGIG (reference sequence). The CDR3 has 12 amino acids. The data were obtained in a study of T cell changes during pregnancy in multiple sclerosis. The chain couples TRBV30 to TRBJ2-7; D remains ambiguous. The source was peripheral blood, collected after pregnancy. This clonotype originated in a female donor in good health, enrolled as a control in a pregnancy study. In DNA, the CDR3 is TGTGCGTTGGCCAGGCAGTCCTACGAGCAGTACTTC. Protein sequence: CALARQSYEQYF.